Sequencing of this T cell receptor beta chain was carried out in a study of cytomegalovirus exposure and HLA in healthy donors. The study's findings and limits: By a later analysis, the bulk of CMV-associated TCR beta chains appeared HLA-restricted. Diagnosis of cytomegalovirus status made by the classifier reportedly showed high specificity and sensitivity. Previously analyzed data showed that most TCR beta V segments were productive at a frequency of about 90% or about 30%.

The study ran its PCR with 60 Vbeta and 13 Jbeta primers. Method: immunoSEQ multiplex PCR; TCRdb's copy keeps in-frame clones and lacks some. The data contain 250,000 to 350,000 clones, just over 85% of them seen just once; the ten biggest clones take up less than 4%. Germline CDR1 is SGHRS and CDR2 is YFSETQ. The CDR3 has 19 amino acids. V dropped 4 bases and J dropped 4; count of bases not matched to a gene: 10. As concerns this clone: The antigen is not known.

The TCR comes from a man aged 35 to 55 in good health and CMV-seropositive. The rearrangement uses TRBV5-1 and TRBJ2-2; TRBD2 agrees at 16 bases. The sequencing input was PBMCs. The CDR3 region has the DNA TGCGCCAGCAGCGCAACCCTGGGACTAGCGGGAGGGCGCACCGGGGAGCTGTTTTTT. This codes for CASSATLGLAGGRTGELFF.